This T cell receptor (beta chain) is drawn from a study of shared clonotypes between healthy human individuals. General study results and limits: Genetic and exposure-history diversity was limited by the few donors.

Donation came from healthy HIV-negative adults that had no recent acute infections or vaccinations. Germline V gene sequence: CDR1 SGHTA, CDR2 FQGTGA. Losses at the gene ends were 5 bases for V and 6 bases for J; bases not matched to a gene: 6. The CDR3 loop spans 13 amino acids. In the authors' methods: ImmunoSEQ supplied junction-only sequences lacking quality scores, so filtering was different. Only in-frame clones appear in the TCRdb table, and some are missing; sequencing was by immunoSEQ multiplex PCR. V and J calls and clone size are given by that table; D and trimming were obtained from the DNA. Among 2 million to 2.5 million clones listed, more than 85% were seen once. Concerning this clone itself: What it binds is unknown.

Input material: naive CD4+ T cells from PBMCs. As to subset: CD45RA+ positively selected. This clonotype was sampled from a man aged 18 to 29 in good health. Some clones in this sample may be carry-over from other donors' samples. V is TRBV7-3 and J is TRBJ1-2; TRBD1 matches at 7 bases. CDR3 loop: CASSQTGVDGYTF. The DNA for the CDR3 is TGTGCCAGCAGCCAAACAGGGGTGGATGGCTACACCTTC.